One and the same sample provided the 31 T cell receptor beta chains below, sequenced in a study of cytomegalovirus exposure and HLA in healthy donors. In the PCR, 60 Vbeta and 13 Jbeta primers were used. Clones were sequenced by immunoSEQ multiplex PCR, and TCRdb holds only the in-frame ones, with some missing. The sample shows over 150,000 clones, roughly four fifths of them seen only once. The material sequenced was PBMCs. The origin of the receptors is a man aged 55 to 70 in good health and CMV-seronegative.

V gene TRBV7-9 combines with J gene TRBJ1-5; D possibly corresponds to TRBD1 (5 bases). The germline gives CDR1 SEHNR, CDR2 FQNEAQ (reference sequence). This CDR3 has 14 amino acids. Trimming took off 5 bases at V and 2 bases at J, with 10 bases between the two ends. The CDR3 is CASSHGGGNQPQHF. The CDR3 DNA reads TGTGCCAGCAGCCACGGGGGGGGCAATCAGCCCCAGCATTTT.

The chain employs TRBV11-3 and TRBJ2-7, with 14 bases aligning to TRBD2. The CDR3 spans 17 residues. In germline, CDR1 is SGHNT, CDR2 YENEEA. The J segment lost 7 bases and the V segment lost 5 bases, leaving 13 bases of the junction unmatched. The CDR3 protein is CASSLLNKGLAGDEQYF. In DNA form, the CDR3 reads TGTGCCAGCAGCCTACTTAATAAGGGACTAGCGGGGGATGAGCAGTACTTC.

The rearrangement links TRBV11-2 to TRBJ2-2; no clear D gene. This CDR3 spans 13 amino acids. The V end was cut by 4 bases, the J end by 2 bases, with 5 bases between. Looked up from germline, CDR1 is SGHAT and CDR2 is FQNNGV. CDR3 sequence (DNA): TGTGCCAGCAGCTCACTAAACACCGGGGAGCTGTTTTTT. The encoded protein is CASSSLNTGELFF.

The rearrangement joins TRBV19 to TRBJ1-4, with a weak D call TRBD1 (5 bases). The CDR3 extends over 14 amino acids. In germline, CDR1 is LNHDA, CDR2 SQIVND (reference sequence). The ends were cut back, 4 bases at V and 0 bases at J, with 6 bases in the middle. The DNA of the CDR3 is TGTGCCAGTAGTACACAGGCAACTAATGAAAAACTGTTTTTT. Amino acid sequence: CASSTQATNEKLFF. Supplemented by reference TRBV19 and TRBJ1-4, the full variable domain reads DGGITQSPKYLFRKEGQNVTLSCEQNLNHDAMYWYRQDPGQGLRLIYYSQIVNDFQKGDIAEGYSVSREKKESFPLTVTSAQKNPTAFYLCASSTQATNEKLFFGSGTQLSVL.

V gene TRBV4-1 combines with J gene TRBJ2-2, with a tentative D call TRBD2 (6 bases). V was pared by 4 bases and J by 0 bases, with 12 bases between. The CDR3 covers 16 residues. Germline V gene lookup returns CDR1 MGHRA and CDR2 YSYEKL. The DNA for the CDR3 is TGCGCCAGCAGCCCCGGACGGACTACGAACACCGGGGAGCTGTTTTTT. This sequence encodes CASSPGRTTNTGELFF.

This rearrangement joins TRBV10-3 to TRBJ1-1, with D possibly being TRBD1 (6 bases). V was shortened by 7 bases and J by 3 bases, with 12 bases between the two germline ends. The CDR3 has 13 residues. Germline V gene data show CDR1 as ENHRY and CDR2 as SYGVKD. CDR3 sequence reads: CAITHREDTEAFF. In DNA form, the CDR3 reads TGTGCCATCACGCACAGGGAAGACACTGAAGCTTTCTTT.

The chain carries TRBV7-2 and TRBJ2-7; 15 nucleotides match TRBD2. The CDR3 totals 16 residues. The J segment lost 7 bases and the V segment lost 1 base, leaving 5 bases of the junction unmatched. Germline values: CDR1 SGHTA, CDR2 FQGNSA. The CDR3 DNA is TGTGCCAGCAGCTTAGTCTTTGGACTAGCGGGAGGGGAGCAGTACTTC. Translating it yields CASSLVFGLAGGEQYF. The full variable domain, in which reference TRBV7-2 and TRBJ2-7 provide the parts outside the CDR3, is GAGVSQSPSNKVTEKGKDVELRCDPISGHTALYWYRQSLGQGLEFLIYFQGNSAPDKSGLPSDRFSAERTGGSVSTLTIQRTQQEDSAVYLCASSLVFGLAGGEQYFGPGTRLTVT.

The chain couples TRBV7-9 to TRBJ2-7; the D is unclear. V was clipped by 6 bases and J by 0 bases, with 12 bases between them. Germline-derived CDR1 and CDR2 are SEHNR and FQNEAQ (reference sequence). The CDR3 is 14 residues long. For the CDR3, the DNA is TGTGCCAGCAGTGGAACGCGGAGCTCCTACGAGCAGTACTTC. This translates into CASSGTRSSYEQYF.

This clone has a single count. The chain is built from TRBV9 and TRBJ2-3; TRBD2 might be the D (6 bases). Deletions cut 0 bases from V and 0 bases from J, with 17 bases between. Germline V CDR1 and CDR2: SGDLS, YYNGEE. The CDR3 has 18 amino acids. CDR3 nucleotides: TGTGCCAGCAGCGTAGACCCCCCCGGGGGATCCAGCACAGATACGCAGTATTTT. Translating gives CASSVDPPGGSSTDTQYF.

With regard to this clone: One junction end disagrees with the germline gene, perhaps due to a read error. Other nucleotide sequences from this sample produce the same CDR3. The rearrangement uses TRBV6-5 and TRBJ1-4; 10 bases are shared with TRBD1. Per germline, CDR1 MNHEY and CDR2 SVGAGI. This CDR3 is built from 15 residues. CDR3 in DNA: TGCGCCAGCAGCCGACAGGGGGCGAGAGTTGAAAAACTGTTTTTT. It specifies CASSRQGARVEKLFF.

The chain uses TRBV30 and TRBJ2-7; D may be TRBD2 (6 bases). V lost 4 bases and J 0 bases, leaving 16 bases between the germline ends. Germline V lookup: CDR1 GTSNPN, CDR2 SVGIG (reference sequence). The CDR3 length is 15 residues. The DNA for the CDR3 is TGTGCCTGGACTCGGGACTGGCGGGCCTCCTACGAGCAGTACTTC. Its protein is CAWTRDWRASYEQYF.

The chain recombines TRBV28 with TRBJ1-2; D uncertain. V was cut by 5 bases and J by 3 bases, with 10 bases left in between. The germline CDR1 and CDR2 sequences are MDHEN and SYDVKM. The CDR3 sequence is 13 residues long. In DNA, the CDR3 is TGTGCCAGCAGTCCAGACACTGACTATGGCTACACCTTC. Residues: CASSPDTDYGYTF.

This clone has just a few counts. The V gene is TRBV6-5, the J gene TRBJ2-1; 7 positions match TRBD1. From germline, CDR1 is MNHEY and CDR2 SVGAGI. The CDR3 spans 15 residues. V shed 5 bases and J 0 bases; nucleotides not matched to a gene: 4. Written as DNA, the CDR3 is TGTGCCAGCAGTCCGGACAGGAGCTCCTACAATGAGCAGTTCTTC. Translation: CASSPDRSSYNEQFF.

The CDR3 DNA reads TGCGCCAGCAGCCAAGATCTAGCGGGAGGGACCTACAATGAGCAGTTCTTC. It translates to CASSQDLAGGTYNEQFF. The chain couples TRBV4-1 to TRBJ2-1, with TRBD2 matching over 12 bases. V lost 0 bases and J lost 2; bases outside the gene matches: 2. CDR1 and CDR2 (germline): MGHRA, YSYEKL. The CDR3 totals 17 residues.

The chain combines TRBV6-1 with TRBJ2-5, with TRBD2 matching over 13 bases. The CDR3 has 17 amino acids. V was pared by 3 bases and J by 2 bases, with 6 bases of the junction left unmatched. CDR1 and CDR2 (germline): MNHNS, SASEGT. The CDR3 sequence: CASSERLAGGWQETQYF. CDR3 DNA: TGTGCCAGCAGTGAGAGACTAGCGGGGGGATGGCAAGAGACCCAGTACTTC.

The chain has TRBV5-1 and TRBJ2-3; no clear D gene. Trimming left V 2 bases short and J 6 bases short, with 7 bases between. Germline-derived CDR1 and CDR2 are SGHRS and YFSETQ. This CDR3 is built from 12 residues. The CDR3 DNA reads as TGCGCCAGCAGCTTCCTTGGCGATACGCAGTATTTT. Translated, it gives CASSFLGDTQYF.

The chain has TRBV4-1 and TRBJ1-5, with TRBD1 matching over 10 bases. The CDR3 loop spans 17 amino acids. CDR1 is MGHRA, CDR2 YSYEKL, per germline. Trimming removed 4 bases from V and 5 bases from J; junction bases left unmatched: 11. The CDR3 loop reads CASSPTPGGQGDQPQHF. CDR3 sequence (DNA): TGCGCCAGCAGCCCGACCCCGGGAGGACAGGGGGATCAGCCCCAGCATTTT.

As to this clone: One junction end does not reproduce the germline sequence, and a read error may be involved. The chain carries TRBV6-1 and TRBJ1-2; a possible D gene is TRBD1 (5 bases). Germline CDR1 MNHNS, CDR2 SASEGT. The CDR3 loop spans 14 amino acids. This CDR3 is CASREVDQGNGYTF. The CDR3 DNA reads TGTGCCAGCAGGGAAGTGGATCAGGGAAATGGCTACACCTTC.

The chain employs TRBV10-3 and TRBJ2-1; a weak D match, TRBD2 (6 bases). This CDR3 spans 14 amino acids. Per the germline V gene, CDR1 is ENHRY and CDR2 is SYGVKD. Trimming stripped 6 bases from V and 8 bases from J, with 17 bases between. The CDR3 sequence is CAIRRDSEGDEQFF. In DNA form, the CDR3 reads TGTGCCATCAGACGGGACTCCGAGGGCGATGAGCAGTTCTTC.

The chain employs TRBV7-7 and TRBJ2-2, with D maybe TRBD2 (6 bases). This CDR3 is 14 amino acids long. V shed 2 bases and J shed 5 bases, with 9 bases lying between them. CDR1 and CDR2 (germline): SSHAT, FNYEAQ (reference sequence). CDR3 amino acids: CASSLTGDTGELFF. As DNA, the CDR3 is TGTGCCAGCAGCTTAACGGGAGATACCGGGGAGCTGTTTTTT.

V and J are TRBV2 and TRBJ2-5; a possible D gene is TRBD1 (5 bases). The J call could be wrong; TRBJ2-7 is a better fit for the DNA end. The CDR3 is made up of 13 amino acids. CDR1 is SNHLY and CDR2 is FYNNEI in the germline V gene. The CDR3 protein is CASIRDGHYEQYF. The DNA of the CDR3 is TGTGCCAGCATACGAGACGGACACTACGAGCAGTACTTC.

The chain carries TRBV28 and TRBJ2-3, with D unclear. Germline V gene data show CDR1 as MDHEN and CDR2 as SYDVKM. The CDR3 runs 14 residues. Trimming pared 5 bases from V and 4 bases from J, leaving 13 bases between. Written as DNA, the CDR3 is TGTGCCAGCAGTCCGACTGCAACGTCAGATACGCAGTATTTT. Amino acid sequence: CASSPTATSDTQYF. Full variable domain (rest looked up from reference TRBV28 and TRBJ2-3): DVKVTQSSRYLVKRTGEKVFLECVQDMDHENMFWYRQDPGLGLRLIYFSYDVKMKEKGDIPEGYSVSREKKERFSLILESASTNQTSMYLCASSPTATSDTQYFGPGTRLTVL.

The chain joins TRBV7-7 to TRBJ2-5, with 11 bases matching TRBD2. CDR1 and CDR2 from the germline V gene are SSHAT and FNYEAQ (reference sequence). The V and J ends lost 3 bases and 4 bases, in that order; junction bases with no gene match: 7. CDR3 length: 16 residues. The CDR3 spells CASSFLSGGAGETQYF. The CDR3 nucleotides are TGTGCCAGCAGCTTTCTTAGCGGGGGGGCAGGAGAGACCCAGTACTTC.

The chain combines TRBV28 with TRBJ1-5; the match to TRBD1 covers 9 bases. Germline V gives CDR1 MDHEN, CDR2 SYDVKM. J gave up 8 bases and V 5 bases, and 7 bases lay outside the gene matches. CDR3 length: 14 residues. CDR3 DNA sequence: TGTGCCAGCAGTCTGGGGGACAGGGTGAAGCCCCAGCATTTT. Amino acids: CASSLGDRVKPQHF. Full variable domain (remainder filled in from reference TRBV28 and TRBJ1-5): DVKVTQSSRYLVKRTGEKVFLECVQDMDHENMFWYRQDPGLGLRLIYFSYDVKMKEKGDIPEGYSVSREKKERFSLILESASTNQTSMYLCASSLGDRVKPQHFGDGTRLSIL.

This rearrangement joins TRBV28 to TRBJ1-4, with a possible D match to TRBD1 (6 bases). Germline V gives CDR1 MDHEN, CDR2 SYDVKM. This CDR3 is 18 amino acids long. V lost 5 bases, J lost 8 bases, and 27 bases lay in between. The DNA for the CDR3 is TGTGCCAGCAGTCAACAATCTATTGACACAGGGCATGTAGAAAAACTGTTTTTT. Its protein is CASSQQSIDTGHVEKLFF.

This clone was seen a few times. The V gene is TRBV28, the J gene TRBJ1-1; 8 bases match TRBD1. CDR3 size: 14 residues. V gave up 5 bases and J gave up 5 bases; unmatched junction bases: 7. Germline V CDR1 and CDR2: MDHEN, SYDVKM. The DNA of the CDR3 is TGTGCCAGCAGTGGATGGACAGGGCATACTGAAGCTTTCTTT. Amino acid sequence: CASSGWTGHTEAFF.

The chain is built from TRBV5-1 and TRBJ2-5, with 8 bases identical to TRBD1. Trimming took 6 bases from V and 4 from J; bases not matched to a gene: 5. Germline V gene lookup returns CDR1 SGHRS and CDR2 YFSETQ. There are 13 residues in the CDR3. The CDR3 sequence is CASKRTGPETQYF. The CDR3 coding sequence is TGCGCCAGCAAGAGGACAGGGCCAGAGACCCAGTACTTC.

The chain combines TRBV7-9 with TRBJ1-5; D may be TRBD1 (5 bases). V lost 5 bases, J lost 0 bases, and 11 bases lay in between. The CDR3 runs 15 residues. Germline CDR1 is SEHNR and CDR2 is FQNEAQ (reference sequence). The CDR3 loop is CASSPQGDSNQPQHF. The CDR3 DNA sequence: TGTGCCAGCAGCCCCCAGGGTGATAGCAATCAGCCCCAGCATTTT.

The CDR3 reads CASSGGGIWETQYF. CDR3 DNA: TGTGCCAGCAGCGGGGGGGGTATTTGGGAGACCCAGTACTTC. This chain joins TRBV9 and TRBJ2-5; 7 bases agree with TRBD2. CDR3 length equals 14 residues. The junction had 7 bases not matched to a gene; V was cut back by 3 bases and J by 5 bases. Germline loops: CDR1 SGDLS, CDR2 YYNGEE.

This clone turned up a few times. The chain uses TRBV27 and TRBJ1-5; the match to TRBD1 covers 9 bases. The CDR3 is 16 residues long. CDR1 and CDR2 (germline): MNHEY, SMNVEV (reference sequence). J lost 5 bases, V lost 0 bases, and 5 bases had no gene match. The CDR3 DNA sequence: TGTGCCAGCAGTTTATCGAAGGGGGACAGGGATCAGCCCCAGCATTTT. It translates to CASSLSKGDRDQPQHF.

V is TRBV5-4 and J is TRBJ2-7; TRBD2 agrees at 10 bases. V dropped 2 bases and J dropped 2; count of bases not matched to a gene: 4. Germline CDR1 is SGHNT and CDR2 is YYREEE (reference sequence). The CDR3 totals 15 residues. CDR3 in amino acids: CASSLSLAGAYEQYF. In DNA, the CDR3 is TGTGCCAGCAGCTTATCCCTAGCGGGAGCCTACGAGCAGTACTTC.